The TCR beta chain described here comes from a study of T cell repertoires in cytomegalovirus infection. The wider study: Indications of both CMV infection and matching HLA type were provided by public TCR beta signatures. Whole-study findings and limits: Dominant in the ex vivo response were TCR beta clonotypes restricted by HLA-C and specific for CMV.

TCRdb reprocessed the reads with MiXCR, giving one entry per CDR3 protein. The profile shows about 190,000 distinct CDR3 sequences, under 30% of them singletons. This clonotype appeared a few times. Its antigen is undetermined. This receptor was identified in a human donor in good health (CMV status not recorded). Some clones in this sample may be carry-over from other donors' samples. Sequencing was done on a sample of PBMCs.

Here the CDR3 reads CASSSISGGPEQFF. CDR3 coding DNA: TGTGCCAGCAGTTCCATATCAGGGGGCCCCGAGCAGTTCTTC. This chain connects TRBV12-3 or TRBV12-4 to TRBJ2-1; the match to TRBD1 covers 8 bases. The CDR3 contains 14 residues. The V and J ends lost 4 bases and 10 bases, in that order; junction bases with no gene match: 9.